The text below deals with one TCR beta chain. Its antigen remains unknown. The source of the sample is a study of cytomegalovirus exposure and HLA in healthy donors. The study's findings and limits: In a later analysis, HLA-associated beta chains showed higher expansion and lower generation probabilities than comparable chains.

It was with 60 Vbeta and 13 Jbeta primers that the PCR ran. The protocol was immunoSEQ multiplex PCR, while the TCRdb copy is restricted to in-frame clones and leaves out a portion. The sample records roughly 100,000 clones, roughly 80% being singletons. Input material: PBMCs. The source is a middle-aged man in good health and CMV-seropositive.

CDR3: CASSQRDRANQPQHF. Written as DNA, the CDR3 is TGCGCCAGCAGTCAACGGGACAGGGCCAATCAGCCCCAGCATTTT. V gene TRBV23-1 combines with J gene TRBJ1-5; 9 bases fit TRBD1. TRBV23-1 is flagged as an ORF with uncertain function. V shed 2 bases and J 3 bases; nucleotides not matched to a gene: 2. CDR3 length: 15 amino acids.